This TCR beta chain was sequenced for a study of T cells after yellow fever vaccination. TCRdb re-called the 5' RACE reads through MiXCR, storing one row per CDR3 protein. Of roughly 150,000 distinct CDR3 sequences listed, roughly 8.2% are singletons. This clonotype was seen many times. What it binds is not known. Whole-study findings and limits: Clones that expanded after primary vaccination mostly reappeared after the booster (just under 98% CD4, 88% CD8).

The CDR3 length is 14 residues. J was trimmed by 6 bases and V by 7 bases; bases with no gene match: 9. This receptor was obtained from a man aged 25 to 40 who received the YFV17D yellow fever vaccine. The V gene is TRBV12-3 or TRBV12-4, the J gene TRBJ2-7, with TRBD1 matching 10 bases. Sample: CD4+ T cells sorted from PBMCs, taken 5 days after the yellow fever booster vaccination. The CDR3: CASTRGTGVSEQYF. DNA of the CDR3: TGTGCCAGCACCCGGGGGACAGGGGTTTCCGAGCAGTACTTC.